These T cell receptor beta chains were read from a single sample in a study of draining lymph node invasion in breast cancer. TCRdb reprocessed the bulk RNA-seq reads via MiXCR and lists one record per CDR3 protein. The sample includes fewer than 1,500 distinct CDR3 sequences, just under 65% seen only once; the top ten take 7% to 8%. The sequencing sample was made of sorted memory CD4+ effector T cells from the tumor. Every receptor here comes from a female donor with luminal breast cancer. The CDR3 runs from the conserved cysteine through the conserved F or W. D genes are given only for firm matches. Rows give clone size only sometimes, using once, few, many, or a class for an expanded clone.

clone_size: .
j_call: TRBJ2-1
d_call: .
v_call: TRBV24-1
cdr3_nt: TGTGCCACCAGTGACTCCTACAATGAGCAGTTCTTC
cdr3_aa: CATSDSYNEQFF

clone_size: .
j_call: TRBJ1-1
d_call: .
v_call: TRBV30
cdr3_nt: TGTGCCTGCCAGAGTACAGCTGAAGCTTTCTTT
cdr3_aa: CACQSTAEAFF

clone_size: .
j_call: TRBJ2-5
d_call: .
v_call: TRBV7-2
cdr3_nt: TGTGCCAGCAGCCCGACTGGGGAGACCCAGTACTTC
cdr3_aa: CASSPTGETQYF

clone_size: few
j_call: TRBJ2-1
d_call: TRBD2
v_call: TRBV6-2/TRBV6-3
cdr3_nt: TGTGCCAGCAGTTACGATCTTGCCCAGCGGGGGGGCCTCTACAATGAGCAGTTCTTC
cdr3_aa: CASSYDLAQRGGLYNEQFF

clone_size: .
j_call: TRBJ2-6
d_call: .
v_call: TRBV19
cdr3_nt: TGTGCCAGTAGTATAATGTCAGGGGCTGGGGCCAACGTCCTGACTTTC
cdr3_aa: CASSIMSGAGANVLTF

clone_size: few
j_call: TRBJ2-4
d_call: .
v_call: TRBV7-3
cdr3_nt: TGTGCCAGCAGCCCCGCCGTCGGGCAGGGAGGTAAAAACATTCAGTACTTC
cdr3_aa: CASSPAVGQGGKNIQYF

clone_size: few
j_call: TRBJ1-2
d_call: .
v_call: TRBV29-1
cdr3_nt: TGCAGCGTTGTCGGGGACTCAAGTACCCCCCGTCGCTACACCTTC
cdr3_aa: CSVVGDSSTPRRYTF

clone_size: .
j_call: TRBJ1-2
d_call: .
v_call: TRBV2
cdr3_nt: TGTGCCAGCAGCACAGGCCGAAACTATGGCTACACCTTC
cdr3_aa: CASSTGRNYGYTF

clone_size: .
j_call: TRBJ2-1
d_call: TRBD1
v_call: TRBV23-1
cdr3_nt: TGCGCCGGGCCCTGGACAGGGCGAGGCAATGAGCAGTTCTTC
cdr3_aa: CAGPWTGRGNEQFF

clone_size: few
j_call: TRBJ2-5
d_call: .
v_call: TRBV11-2
cdr3_nt: TGTGCCAGCAGCTTACAAGGCTTGACGGAGACCCAGTACTTC
cdr3_aa: CASSLQGLTETQYF

clone_size: .
j_call: TRBJ2-1
d_call: .
v_call: TRBV10-2
cdr3_nt: TGCGCCAGCAGTGAGGAGTGGGGTGAGCAGTTCTTC
cdr3_aa: CASSEEWGEQFF

clone_size: .
j_call: TRBJ2-1
d_call: TRBD2
v_call: TRBV30
cdr3_nt: TGTGCCTGGATTCACGATAGCGGGGTTGACAATGAGCAGTTCTTC
cdr3_aa: CAWIHDSGVDNEQFF

clone_size: .
j_call: TRBJ2-5
d_call: TRBD1
v_call: TRBV12-5
cdr3_nt: TGTGCTAGTGGTTTAGGGACAGGGGGCCAAGAGACCCAGTACTTC
cdr3_aa: CASGLGTGGQETQYF

clone_size: .
j_call: TRBJ2-6
d_call: .
v_call: TRBV10-3
cdr3_nt: TGTGCCATCAGTGAGGCTAAGGGTCTCTCTGGGGCCAACGTCCTGACTTTC
cdr3_aa: CAISEAKGLSGANVLTF

clone_size: .
j_call: TRBJ2-1
d_call: .
v_call: TRBV5-1
cdr3_nt: TGCGCCAGCAGCTTGGACTGGCGCGGGCGGGATGAGCAGTTCTTC
cdr3_aa: CASSLDWRGRDEQFF

clone_size: once
j_call: TRBJ1-1
d_call: .
v_call: TRBV6-1
cdr3_nt: TGTGCCAGCAGTGGCCACAGTACCACTGAAGCTTTCTTT
cdr3_aa: CASSGHSTTEAFF

clone_size: .
j_call: TRBJ1-2
d_call: .
v_call: TRBV3-1
cdr3_nt: TGTGCCAGCAGCCACGCTGGAGGAAGAGATGGCTACACCTTC
cdr3_aa: CASSHAGGRDGYTF

clone_size: .
j_call: TRBJ1-2
d_call: .
v_call: TRBV24-1
cdr3_nt: TGTGCCACCAGTGATCCTAGACGGGGGGATGGCTATGGCTACACCTTC
cdr3_aa: CATSDPRRGDGYGYTF

clone_size: .
j_call: TRBJ1-6
d_call: .
v_call: TRBV20-1
cdr3_nt: TGCAGTGCCCTTGCCGCTCAGGACGGGGTTAGATTTGGGGCCCTCCACTTT
cdr3_aa: CSALAAQDGVRFGALHF

clone_size: .
j_call: TRBJ1-1
d_call: .
v_call: TRBV11-1
cdr3_nt: TGTGCCAGCAGCTTAGCGGGGCAGAGGGGCCCTGAAGCTTTCTTT
cdr3_aa: CASSLAGQRGPEAFF

clone_size: .
j_call: TRBJ1-3
d_call: TRBD1
v_call: TRBV11-2
cdr3_nt: TGTGCCAGCAGCTCCCAACAGGGGACTGGAAACACCATATATTTT
cdr3_aa: CASSSQQGTGNTIYF

clone_size: .
j_call: TRBJ1-3
d_call: .
v_call: TRBV11-2
cdr3_nt: TGTGCCAGCAGCACAGACAGCGTGTCTGGAAACACCATATATTTT
cdr3_aa: CASSTDSVSGNTIYF

clone_size: .
j_call: TRBJ2-1
d_call: .
v_call: TRBV19
cdr3_nt: TGTGCCAGTAGACAAACAGGGCCCAAGTCCTACAATGAGCAGTTCTTC
cdr3_aa: CASRQTGPKSYNEQFF

clone_size: .
j_call: TRBJ1-4
d_call: TRBD1
v_call: TRBV12-3/TRBV12-4
cdr3_nt: TGTGCCAGCAGTTTAATCGGACAGGGAGGTGAAAAACTGTTTTTT
cdr3_aa: CASSLIGQGGEKLFF

clone_size: .
j_call: TRBJ2-1
d_call: .
v_call: TRBV5-1
cdr3_nt: TGCGCCAGCAGCGATCCGCGGACCCAGTTCTTC
cdr3_aa: CASSDPRTQFF

clone_size: few
j_call: TRBJ2-3
d_call: .
v_call: TRBV5-1
cdr3_nt: TGCGCCAGCAGACTACGGACAGCAAGCACAGATACGCAGTATTTT
cdr3_aa: CASRLRTASTDTQYF

clone_size: .
j_call: TRBJ1-2
d_call: TRBD1
v_call: TRBV12-3/TRBV12-4
cdr3_nt: TGTGCCAGCAGTGAGCTAAGTATGACAGGGGCGCGCTACACCTTC
cdr3_aa: CASSELSMTGARYTF

clone_size: .
j_call: TRBJ2-2
d_call: .
v_call: TRBV11-2
cdr3_nt: TGTGCCAGCAGCTTAGATGGGGGAATCACCGGGGAGCTGTTTTTT
cdr3_aa: CASSLDGGITGELFF

clone_size: once
j_call: TRBJ1-3
d_call: .
v_call: TRBV12-3/TRBV12-4
cdr3_nt: TGTGCCAGCAGTTTGGTGGACACTGGAAACACCATATATTTT
cdr3_aa: CASSLVDTGNTIYF

clone_size: .
j_call: TRBJ2-2
d_call: .
v_call: TRBV14
cdr3_nt: TGTGCCAGCAGCCAAGCCGGGCAGAAGGGCGGGGAGCTGTTTTTT
cdr3_aa: CASSQAGQKGGELFF

clone_size: .
j_call: TRBJ1-4
d_call: TRBD1
v_call: TRBV12-3/TRBV12-4
cdr3_nt: TGTGCCAGCAGGGTAGAGGACAGGGCTTATGAAAAACTGTTTTTT
cdr3_aa: CASRVEDRAYEKLFF

clone_size: .
j_call: TRBJ1-1
d_call: .
v_call: TRBV12-3/TRBV12-4
cdr3_nt: TGTGCCAGCAGTTTCTGGGACATCCTTTTT
cdr3_aa: CASSFWDILF

clone_size: .
j_call: TRBJ1-5
d_call: TRBD1
v_call: TRBV10-2
cdr3_nt: TGCGCCAGCAGCTTAGGACAGGCCCAGCCCCAGCATTTT
cdr3_aa: CASSLGQAQPQHF

clone_size: .
j_call: TRBJ2-1
d_call: TRBD1
v_call: TRBV20-1
cdr3_nt: TGCAGTGCTAGAGGACAGGGGGACAATGAGCAGTTCTTC
cdr3_aa: CSARGQGDNEQFF

clone_size: few
j_call: TRBJ2-3
d_call: .
v_call: TRBV5-1
cdr3_nt: TGCGCCAGCAGCTTGGAGGGGGATTACGCTAGCACAGATACGCAGTATTTT
cdr3_aa: CASSLEGDYASTDTQYF

clone_size: few
j_call: TRBJ1-1
d_call: .
v_call: TRBV12-3/TRBV12-4
cdr3_nt: TGTGCCAGCAGTTTGAGTACTAGGAACACTGAAGCTTTCTTT
cdr3_aa: CASSLSTRNTEAFF

clone_size: few
j_call: TRBJ1-2
d_call: .
v_call: TRBV28
cdr3_nt: TGTGCCAGCAGTTCCCCAGGCGCAGGGGTAGGTGGCTACACCTTC
cdr3_aa: CASSSPGAGVGGYTF

clone_size: .
j_call: TRBJ1-2
d_call: .
v_call: TRBV20-1
cdr3_nt: TGCAGTGCCTTCTATGGCTACACCTTC
cdr3_aa: CSAFYGYTF

clone_size: .
j_call: TRBJ2-5
d_call: .
v_call: TRBV20-1
cdr3_nt: TGCAGTGCTAGCCCCCAGGGGGGGAGGCAAGAGACCCAGTACTTC
cdr3_aa: CSASPQGGRQETQYF

clone_size: .
j_call: TRBJ2-5
d_call: .
v_call: TRBV20-1
cdr3_nt: TGCAGTGCTAGAGCAGCAGGGAGCGGGGAGACCCAGTACTTC
cdr3_aa: CSARAAGSGETQYF

clone_size: .
j_call: TRBJ1-1
d_call: .
v_call: TRBV20-1
cdr3_nt: TGCAGTGCTTATTTAACTGAAGCTTTCTTT
cdr3_aa: CSAYLTEAFF

clone_size: few
j_call: TRBJ1-4
d_call: .
v_call: TRBV9
cdr3_nt: TGTGCCAGCAGCGCCAGGAACAGAGAGTCTGCAACTAATGAAAAACTGTTTTTT
cdr3_aa: CASSARNRESATNEKLFF

clone_size: few
j_call: TRBJ1-2
d_call: .
v_call: TRBV10-1
cdr3_nt: TGCGCCAGCAGTGACGGCGAAGGGACCTCCTATGGCTACACCTTC
cdr3_aa: CASSDGEGTSYGYTF

clone_size: .
j_call: TRBJ1-2
d_call: TRBD1
v_call: TRBV29-1
cdr3_nt: TGCAGCGTTTCGACAGGGGGCTCTGGCTATGGCTACACCTTC
cdr3_aa: CSVSTGGSGYGYTF

clone_size: .
j_call: TRBJ1-3
d_call: .
v_call: TRBV5-8
cdr3_nt: TGTGCCAGCAGCTTGGATCCAGGGTACAACACCATATATTTT
cdr3_aa: CASSLDPGYNTIYF

clone_size: .
j_call: TRBJ1-5
d_call: .
v_call: TRBV3-1
cdr3_nt: TGTGCCAGCAGCCAAGAAACTGGCAATCAGCCCCAGCATTTT
cdr3_aa: CASSQETGNQPQHF

clone_size: .
j_call: TRBJ2-5
d_call: .
v_call: TRBV10-1
cdr3_nt: TGCGCCAGCAGCGAAGGGACAATGGAGACCCAGTACTTC
cdr3_aa: CASSEGTMETQYF

clone_size: .
j_call: TRBJ1-5
d_call: .
v_call: TRBV20-1
cdr3_nt: TGCAGTGCTGATAACCCATCGGGCAATCAGCCCCAGCATTTT
cdr3_aa: CSADNPSGNQPQHF

clone_size: .
j_call: TRBJ1-6
d_call: .
v_call: TRBV5-1
cdr3_nt: TGCGCCAGCAGCTTGCTAGACAGGAGTGCGTCCTATAATTCACCCCTCCACTTT
cdr3_aa: CASSLLDRSASYNSPLHF

clone_size: .
j_call: TRBJ1-5
d_call: TRBD1
v_call: TRBV5-1
cdr3_nt: TGCGCCAGCAGCCCAGAGGGACAGATAAATCAGCCCCAGCATTTT
cdr3_aa: CASSPEGQINQPQHF